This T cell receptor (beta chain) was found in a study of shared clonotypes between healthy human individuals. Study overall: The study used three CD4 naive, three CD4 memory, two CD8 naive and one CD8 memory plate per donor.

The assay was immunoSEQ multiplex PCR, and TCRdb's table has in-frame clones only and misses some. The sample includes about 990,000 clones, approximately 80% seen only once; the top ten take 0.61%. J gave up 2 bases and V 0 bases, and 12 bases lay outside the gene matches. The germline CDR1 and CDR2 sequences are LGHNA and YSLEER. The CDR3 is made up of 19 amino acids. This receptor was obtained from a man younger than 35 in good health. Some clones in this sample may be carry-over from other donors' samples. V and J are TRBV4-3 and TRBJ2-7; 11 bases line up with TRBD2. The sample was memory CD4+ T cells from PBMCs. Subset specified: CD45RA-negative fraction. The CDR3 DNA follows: TGCGCCAGCAGCCAAGATGCGGGCGGGGGACTAGCGGTTCCCTACGAGCAGTACTTC. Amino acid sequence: CASSQDAGGGLAVPYEQYF.